Listed here are 26 T cell receptor beta chains from one sample, sequenced in a study of CXCR3-negative and CXCR3-positive naive CD8 T cells. TRB cDNA was prepared as libraries by UMI-labeled 5' RACE. TCRdb reprocessed the 5' RACE reads and keeps a single row for each CDR3 protein, giving no DNA. The sample has over 70,000 distinct CDR3 sequences. Sequencing was done on a sample of naive CXCR3- CD8+ T cells from blood. Subset of the sample: CD45RO-CCR7+CD27+CD95- naive CD8+ T cells lacking CXCR3 (TNR3-). Receptors originate from a human donor in good health. Some clones in this sample may be carry-over from other donors' samples.

The V and J genes are TRBV7-2 and TRBJ2-3; TCRdb picks TRBD2, but there is no DNA to check that call. The CDR3 has 19 amino acids. Germline-derived CDR1 and CDR2 are SGHTA and FQGNSA. The CDR3: CASSMTSLSGGPPTDTQYF. Full variable domain (remainder filled in from reference TRBV7-2 and TRBJ2-3): GAGVSQSPSNKVTEKGKDVELRCDPISGHTALYWYRQSLGQGLEFLIYFQGNSAPDKSGLPSDRFSAERTGGSVSTLTIQRTQQEDSAVYLCASSMTSLSGGPPTDTQYFGPGTRLTVL.

The chain combines TRBV5-1 with TRBJ2-7. The CDR3 is 12 residues long. Germline CDR1 and CDR2: SGHRS and YFSETQ. The CDR3 sequence is CASSWRVYEQYF.

The J gene is TRBJ2-1, the V gene TRBV5-1; the D call of TRBD2 rests on TCRdb alone, since no DNA is present to check it. Germline CDR1 reads SGHRS; CDR2 reads YFSETQ. This CDR3 has 16 residues. CDR3 sequence: CASSLGVSGTYNEQFF.

The chain employs TRBV13 and TRBJ2-6; absent DNA, TCRdb's TRBD2 call cannot be checked. The CDR3 spans 17 residues. Germline V gene sequence: CDR1 PRHDT, CDR2 FYEKMQ (reference sequence). CDR3 sequence: CASSLLEGTTGANVLTF.

The rearrangement joins TRBV14 to TRBJ1-1; TCRdb picks TRBD1, but there is no DNA to check that call. CDR1 and CDR2 from the germline V gene are SGHDN and FVKESK. The CDR3 is 15 residues long. CDR3 protein: CASSLSTGGFTEAFF.

The chain combines TRBV12-3 or TRBV12-4 with TRBJ2-7; TCRdb's D gene call, TRBD1, goes unchecked for lack of DNA. There are 14 residues in the CDR3. CDR3 sequence: CASSWGQGFPEQYF.

The chain uses TRBV21-1 and TRBJ2-3. TRBV21-1 has pseudogene status. This CDR3 comprises 16 residues. CDR3 residues: CASSPETVVGTDTQYF.

V usage is TRBV29-1 and J usage is TRBJ1-2; TCRdb proposes TRBD1, but this gene call is untestable without DNA. This CDR3 region has 14 residues. Germline CDR1 and CDR2: SQVTM and ANQGSEA. CDR3 sequence: CSVHSGATFPGYTF.

The chain combines TRBV20-1 with TRBJ2-7; the TCRdb D gene call, TRBD1, has no DNA to confirm it. Per the germline V gene, CDR1 is DFQATT and CDR2 is SNEGSKA (reference sequence). The CDR3 is 14 residues long. Here the CDR3 reads CSANEGQGVYEQYF.

The genes are TRBV6-2 or TRBV6-3 and TRBJ1-2; TCRdb calls TRBD1, which cannot be checked without DNA. The CDR3 spans 13 residues. From germline, CDR1 is MNHEY and CDR2 SVGEGT. The chain's CDR3 is CASSITGTGGYTF.

This sequence joins TRBV19 and TRBJ1-1. Germline assignment: CDR1 LNHDA and CDR2 SQIVND (reference sequence). This CDR3 contains 15 residues. The CDR3 region is CASSELRARSTEAFF.

V gene TRBV11-2 combines with J gene TRBJ2-2. The CDR3 runs 13 residues. Germline loops: CDR1 SGHAT, CDR2 FQNNGV. The CDR3 sequence is CASSLTATGELFF.

V is TRBV11-1 and J is TRBJ2-4; without DNA, the TCRdb call of TRBD1 cannot be checked. The V gene's germline CDR1 is SGHAT and CDR2 FQDESV (reference sequence). The CDR3 runs to 15 residues. The CDR3 region is CASSFSTGIGNIQYF.

The chain employs TRBV6-5 and TRBJ1-5; TCRdb returns TRBD1, unconfirmable since there is no DNA. The CDR3 covers 15 residues. CDR1 is MNHEY, CDR2 SVGAGI, per germline. This CDR3 is CASSYSDRSNQPQHF.

The J gene is TRBJ1-2, the V gene TRBV29-1; TCRdb designates TRBD1, a call that cannot be tested without DNA. The germline CDR1 and CDR2 sequences are SQVTM and ANQGSEA. The CDR3 has 12 residues. The CDR3 loop reads CSVQNPDSGYTF.

This sequence joins TRBV29-1 and TRBJ2-5; absent DNA, TCRdb's TRBD1 call cannot be checked. Germline V lookup: CDR1 SQVTM, CDR2 ANQGSEA. The CDR3 is 12 residues long. CDR3: CSVEQQGYTQYF.

The chain joins TRBV2 to TRBJ2-7; there is no DNA to check the TCRdb D call of TRBD2. CDR3 length equals 17 residues. Germline V gives CDR1 SNHLY, CDR2 FYNNEI. CDR3: CASSERASGGAYNEQYF.

The CDR3 loop reads CSVRDREATGELFF. The V and J genes are TRBV29-1 and TRBJ2-2; the D gene TCRdb calls, TRBD1, cannot be checked with no DNA. The CDR3 is made up of 14 amino acids. Germline V CDR1 and CDR2: SQVTM, ANQGSEA.

This rearrangement joins TRBV30 to TRBJ2-1. Germline-derived CDR1 and CDR2 are GTSNPN and SVGIG (reference sequence). The CDR3 totals 11 residues. The CDR3 loop reads CAWSVGNEQFF.

This chain connects TRBV29-1 to TRBJ1-1; the TCRdb call, TRBD1, lacks DNA for checking. Germline CDR1 and CDR2: SQVTM and ANQGSEA. The CDR3 has 13 residues. CDR3 sequence reads: CSVQTGSDTEAFF.

This CDR3 is CASSPSPEDIQYF. V gene TRBV7-3 combines with J gene TRBJ2-4; TCRdb indicates TRBD2, and absent DNA this call remains unverified. Germline V gives CDR1 SGHTA, CDR2 FQGTGA. CDR3 length: 13 residues.

The chain carries TRBV5-4 and TRBJ2-3; the D call of TRBD1 rests on TCRdb alone, since no DNA is present to check it. This CDR3 is 15 amino acids long. The V gene's germline CDR1 is SGHNT and CDR2 YYREEE (reference sequence). The CDR3 region is CASGTGQGLTDTQYF.

The chain uses TRBV12-3 or TRBV12-4 and TRBJ2-5. This CDR3 contains 12 residues. CDR3 sequence: CASSTDLGAQYF.

The chain employs TRBV7-9 and TRBJ2-3; lacking DNA, the TRBD2 call made by TCRdb goes unchecked. Germline CDR1 and CDR2: SEHNR and FQNEAQ (reference sequence). The CDR3 totals 16 residues. The CDR3 reads CASSHTSGGATDTQYF.

The rearrangement joins TRBV7-8 to TRBJ1-4; TCRdb proposes TRBD1, but this gene call is untestable without DNA. The CDR3 loop spans 17 amino acids. CDR1 SGHVS and CDR2 FQNEAQ come from the germline V gene. This chain's CDR3 is CASSLVSGGGSNEKLFF.

V usage is TRBV7-9 and J usage is TRBJ2-7; TCRdb outputs TRBD1, but without DNA this stays unchecked. Germline loops: CDR1 SEHNR, CDR2 FQNEAQ (reference sequence). There are 16 residues in the CDR3. The CDR3 region is CASSLVQGFGYYEQYF.